The present TCR beta chain was sequenced within a study of T-cell memory formation after mild COVID-19 (dated by TCRdb to about 2021). With respect to the entire study: TCR sequence clusters from the two donors were largely donor specific. The cohort was made up of two young adult volunteers, one female and one male, who were previously healthy. In a couple of donors, T-cell clones that expanded and contracted after mild COVID-19 were tracked by sequencing TCRalpha and TCRbeta repertoires over time. The research as a whole found: Whether the second-wave clones peaking on day 37 were SARS-CoV-2 specific was not confirmed. Contracting CD4+ clones were located mainly in the CM and EM memory subsets, whereas CD8+ clones were found to be enriched in EMRA. Balanced CD4/CD8 phenotypes were observed for clones contracting from day 15 to 85, whereas a bias towards CD4+ was observed for a second wave of clones expanding from day 15 to 37. Only two mild cases were covered in the study, and larger cohorts including severe cases with pre-infection samples were considered necessary. The detection of some responding clones in pre-infection memory suggests that pre-existing cross-reactive memory T cells joined the SARS-CoV-2 response.

PBMCs were isolated by Ficoll-Paque density gradient centrifugation. Notes on this clonotype: No cognate antigen has been identified for it. No qualities accompany the bases; no much larger clone lies one base away.

Reads for this sample came from an Illumina NovaSeq 6000. TCRalpha and TCRbeta cDNA libraries were constructed by 5'RACE with constant-segment primers, with sample barcodes and unique molecular identifiers being introduced. Trizol reagent was used to extract RNA from every sample. Libraries were amplified in two PCR steps, with a second sample barcode and Illumina TruSeq adapters added in the second step. Libraries were sequenced on an Illumina NovaSeq with 2 x 150 bp paired-end reads. The published analysis was carried out like this. With migec v1.2.7, reads were demultiplexed and then collapsed into UMI-guided consensus sequences. Using mixcr v2.1.11, the UMI consensuses were aligned to TRA and TRB V and J templates and assembled into clonotypes. Expanded or contracted clonotypes were those called significant by both edgeR and NoisET, with noise models trained on biological replicates. edgeR calls used a false discovery rate-adjusted p below 0.01 and a log2 fold-change threshold of 1. As an exploratory analysis of dynamics, max-normalized trajectories of the 1000 most abundant clonotypes were examined with PCA combined with hierarchical clustering. The CD4 or CD8 phenotype of responding clones was assigned using the separately sequenced CD4+ and CD8+ repertoires. The raw public data were reprocessed by TCRdb itself: fastp quality trimming at Q25, MiXCR clonotype calling, in-frame beta chains only. One record per CDR3 amino acid sequence lists the most common genes and DNA. For this entry, the V and J calls and clone size follow TCRdb and not the study's own pipeline. For this sample there are about 340,000 distinct CDR3 sequences; 10% to 15% appear just once. The ten largest account for roughly 23% of the sample.

Spanning cysteine to phenylalanine, the CDR3 consists of 14 amino acids. The kept DNA is CDR3 alone, 42 bases in frame from the first base. As encoded in the germline V gene, CDR1 is SGHRS while CDR2 is YFSETQ. V is cut by 4 bases and J by 5 bases, and the space between the germline ends is 13 bases. The rearranged chain carries TRBV5-1 and TRBJ2-1; the D gene is possibly TRBD2, with 6 bases matching. The source material was PBMCs or a T cell subset sorted from them (not recorded which). This TCR was sampled from a man between 18 and 29 years old who had mild COVID-19 (a few samples of this study predate the infection). The sample titles of this study are shuffled in the database, so cell type and time point are left out; the donor was told from shared clones. The nucleotide sequence reads as follows: TGCGCCAGCAGCCACGGAGGGTCTGACAATGAGCAGTTCTTC. Translation gives CASSHGGSDNEQFF.